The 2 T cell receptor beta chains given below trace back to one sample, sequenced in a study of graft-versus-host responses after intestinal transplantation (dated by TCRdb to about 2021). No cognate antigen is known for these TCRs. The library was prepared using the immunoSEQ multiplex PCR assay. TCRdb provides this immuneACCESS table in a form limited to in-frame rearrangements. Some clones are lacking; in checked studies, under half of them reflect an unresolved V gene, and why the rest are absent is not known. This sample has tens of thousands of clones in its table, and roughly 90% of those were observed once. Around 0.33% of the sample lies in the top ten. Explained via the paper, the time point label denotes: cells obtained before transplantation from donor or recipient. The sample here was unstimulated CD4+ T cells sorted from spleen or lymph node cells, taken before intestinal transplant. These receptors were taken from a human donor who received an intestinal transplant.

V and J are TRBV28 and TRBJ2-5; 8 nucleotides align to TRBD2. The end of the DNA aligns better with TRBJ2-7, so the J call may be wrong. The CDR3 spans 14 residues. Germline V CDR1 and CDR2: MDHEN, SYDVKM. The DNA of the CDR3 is TGTGCCACCCTTGCGGCAGGGCGGGGGGACGAGCAGTACTTC. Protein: CATLAAGRGDEQYF.

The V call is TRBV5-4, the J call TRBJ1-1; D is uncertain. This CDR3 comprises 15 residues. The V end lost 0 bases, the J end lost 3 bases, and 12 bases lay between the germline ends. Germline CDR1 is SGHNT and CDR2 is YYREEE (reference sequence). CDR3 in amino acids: CASSLDPGRYTEAFF. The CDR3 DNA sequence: TGTGCCAGCAGCTTGGACCCGGGGAGGTACACTGAAGCTTTCTTT.